A selection of T cell receptor beta chains follows, all from one sample in a study of blood T cell repertoires in COVID-19. The method was immunoSEQ multiplex PCR; TCRdb's version includes in-frame clones alone and lacks a portion of them. The sample lists around 140,000 clones, about 87% occurring once. The sequenced material came from peripheral blood. All receptors come from a man aged 50 to 59 with active COVID-19. The CDR3 runs from the conserved cysteine through the conserved F or W. Fields, in order: V gene, clone size, J gene, D gene, CDR3 protein, CDR3 DNA. The D gene is left open where the match is weak. Expanded clones get a size class; other rows say once, few or many, or leave the size out.

TRBV7-2,few,TRBJ2-5,-,CASLRGGSETQYF,TGTGCCAGCCTCCGCGGGGGCTCAGAGACCCAGTACTTC
TRBV15,-,TRBJ1-1,-,CATSRAEGGFTEAFF,TGTGCCACCAGCAGAGCAGAGGGGGGGTTCACTGAAGCTTTCTTT
TRBV5-6,-,TRBJ1-6,TRBD1,CASSLNRGISPLHF,TGTGCCAGCAGCCTTAACAGGGGGATTTCACCCCTCCACTTT
TRBV7-2,-,TRBJ1-1,TRBD1,CASSFRQGALNTEAFF,TGTGCCAGCAGCTTCCGACAGGGGGCCCTAAACACTGAAGCTTTCTTT
TRBV20-1,-,TRBJ1-1,-,CSASARTGMSEAFF,TGCAGTGCTAGTGCTCGGACCGGGATGTCTGAAGCTTTCTTT
TRBV7-2,-,TRBJ2-7,TRBD1,CASSPEQGAYEQYF,TGTGCCAGCAGCCCAGAACAGGGGGCTTACGAGCAGTACTTC
TRBV18,once,TRBJ1-5,-,CASSSRQHNQPQHF,TGTGCCAGCTCATCCCGACAGCACAATCAGCCCCAGCATTTT
TRBV13,-,TRBJ2-7,-,CASSLVQGRVSYEQYF,TGTGCCAGCAGCTTAGTGCAGGGGAGGGTCTCCTACGAGCAGTACTTC
TRBV18,once,TRBJ2-5,TRBD1,CASSPLTGEETQYF,TGTGCCAGCTCACCCCTGACAGGGGAGGAGACCCAGTACTTC
TRBV10-3,-,TRBJ2-6,-,CAISEFGGPSGANVLTF,TGTGCCATCAGTGAGTTTGGGGGCCCCTCTGGGGCCAACGTCCTGACTTTC
TRBV7-2,-,TRBJ2-3,TRBD2,CASSLRGAKDTQYF,TGTGCCAGCAGCTTGCGGGGGGCCAAGGATACGCAGTATTTT
TRBV11-2,-,TRBJ2-7,TRBD1,CASSRGGGQGVYEQYF,TGTGCCAGCAGCCGGGGCGGGGGACAGGGGGTCTACGAGCAGTACTTC
TRBV11-1,-,TRBJ2-7,TRBD1,CASSSGQDYEQYF,TGTGCCAGCAGCTCCGGACAGGACTACGAGCAGTACTTC
TRBV7-3,-,TRBJ2-3,-,CASSLPGDGASTDTQYF,TGTGCCAGCAGCTTACCGGGGGACGGTGCTAGCACAGATACGCAGTATTTT
TRBV9,once,TRBJ2-5,TRBD2,CASSAGVAGENQETQYF,TGTGCCAGCAGCGCAGGGGTAGCGGGGGAGAACCAAGAGACCCAGTACTTC
TRBV9,-,TRBJ2-3,-,CASSVLGGITDTQYF,TGTGCCAGCAGCGTATTGGGCGGGATCACAGATACGCAGTATTTT
TRBV2,-,TRBJ2-7,TRBD1,CASRRGQTPYEQYF,TGTGCCAGCAGACGGGGACAGACTCCCTACGAGCAGTACTTC
TRBV6-6,-,TRBJ2-7,TRBD1,CASSPRQGAAYEQYF,TGTGCCAGCAGTCCCCGACAGGGGGCTGCTTACGAGCAGTACTTC
TRBV5-1,-,TRBJ1-2,-,CASSSYQGKGHGYTF,TGCGCCAGCAGCTCATATCAGGGAAAGGGGCATGGCTACACCTTC
TRBV11-2,once,TRBJ1-1,-,CASSLKADEAFF,TGTGCCAGCAGCTTAAAAGCCGATGAAGCTTTCTTT
TRBV30,-,TRBJ2-7,-,CAWKEASMEYF,TGTGCCTGGAAAGAAGCAAGTATGGAGTACTTC
TRBV6-5,-,TRBJ2-7,TRBD2,CASGGLAGLYEQYF,TGTGCCAGCGGAGGACTAGCGGGGCTCTACGAGCAGTACTTC
TRBV5-1,-,TRBJ1-1,-,CASSPEMNTEAFF,TGCGCCAGCAGCCCGGAGATGAACACTGAAGCTTTCTTT
TRBV28,once,TRBJ1-5,-,CASTPPGNQPQHF,TGTGCCAGCACCCCCCCAGGGAATCAGCCCCAGCATTTT
TRBV7-9,-,TRBJ1-3,-,CASSLQRNTIYF,TGTGCCAGCAGCCTACAGCGAAACACCATATATTTT
TRBV20-1,-,TRBJ2-7,TRBD1,CAGTGGYEQYF,TGCGCCGGGACAGGGGGTTACGAGCAGTACTTC
TRBV6-6,once,TRBJ2-6,-,CASSFPSSGANVLTF,TGTGCCAGCAGTTTCCCTAGCTCTGGGGCCAACGTCCTGACTTTC
TRBV6-6,-,TRBJ1-3,-,CASSSGVSVSGNTIYF,TGTGCCAGCAGCTCAGGTGTTTCGGTCTCTGGAAACACCATATATTTT
TRBV10-3,-,TRBJ1-4,-,CAISESHLTGEKLFF,TGTGCCATCAGTGAGTCCCACCTGACGGGTGAAAAACTGTTTTTT
TRBV5-1,-,TRBJ2-6,-,CASSLTGGANVLTF,TGCGCCAGCAGCTTAACAGGAGGGGCCAACGTCCTGACTTTC
TRBV7-2,-,TRBJ1-5,TRBD1,CASSLAGRGYNQPQHF,TGTGCCAGCAGCTTGGCAGGCAGGGGGTACAATCAGCCCCAGCATTTT
TRBV5-4,-,TRBJ2-3,-,CASSSPRGTTDTQYF,TGTGCCAGCAGCTCACCCCGGGGGACCACAGATACGCAGTATTTT
TRBV4-1,-,TRBJ2-5,TRBD1,CASSQGDRGGETQYF,TGCGCCAGCAGCCAAGGGGACAGGGGTGGAGAGACCCAGTACTTC
TRBV5-6,-,TRBJ2-7,-,CASSSAGHRNYEQYF,TGTGCCAGCAGCTCGGCGGGGCACAGAAATTACGAGCAGTACTTC
TRBV7-9,-,TRBJ2-7,-,CASSSTYEQYF,TGTGCCAGCAGCTCAACCTACGAGCAGTACTTC
TRBV9,-,TRBJ1-6,-,CASSGRRTPNSPLHF,TGTGCCAGCAGCGGTCGCCGGACACCGAATTCACCCCTCCACTTT